These 5 T cell receptor beta chains originate from one sample sequenced in a study of blood T cell repertoires in COVID-19. Sequencing used immunoSEQ multiplex PCR; TCRdb keeps in-frame clones, though not all of them. The sample gives tens of thousands of clones, just over 85% of which show up once; over 4% is in the top ten. Sequencing was performed on peripheral blood. The receptors derive from a human donor in a cohort sampled during active COVID-19.

The genes are TRBV10-3 and TRBJ1-1, with 9 bases identical to TRBD1. J lost 8 bases, V lost 6 bases, and 7 bases had no gene match. The CDR3 has 13 residues. CDR1 is ENHRY, CDR2 SYGVKD, per germline. The CDR3 DNA sequence: TGTGCCATCAGAGGGACAGGGCGTGCAGAAGCTTTCTTT. Translation gives CAIRGTGRAEAFF.

J is TRBJ2-5 and V is TRBV15, with 10 bases fitting TRBD1. The CDR3 is made up of 15 amino acids. J lost 3 bases, V lost 1 base, and 2 bases had no gene match. Per germline, CDR1 LNHNV and CDR2 YYDKDF (reference sequence). The CDR3 sequence: CATSRGGQGEETQYF. In nucleotides, the CDR3 is TGTGCCACCAGCAGAGGCGGACAGGGGGAAGAGACCCAGTACTTC.

This clone appeared once. The chain links TRBV3-1 (or the pseudogene TRBV3-2) to TRBJ1-4; D is ambiguous. The CDR3 runs 17 residues. Germline V gene data show CDR1 as LGHDT and CDR2 as YNNKEL (reference sequence). The V gene lost 3 bases and the J gene lost 4 bases, with 18 bases spanning the gap. The CDR3, as DNA: TGTGCCAGCAGCCAGACCCTCTCTCAACGGGGTAATGAAAAACTGTTTTTT. The encoded protein is CASSQTLSQRGNEKLFF.

The V call is TRBV19, the J call TRBJ2-5; 14 bases are a match to TRBD2. Trimming removed 4 bases from V and 4 bases from J; junction bases left unmatched: 8. This CDR3 is built from 17 residues. CDR1 LNHDA and CDR2 SQIVND come from the germline V gene (reference sequence). This CDR3 is CASSTGLAGGRGETQYF. CDR3 coding DNA: TGTGCCAGTAGTACCGGACTAGCGGGGGGCCGTGGAGAGACCCAGTACTTC.

The chain employs TRBV5-1 and TRBJ1-6; 11 bases align to TRBD1. CDR3 length: 14 amino acids. Germline V gene lookup returns CDR1 SGHRS and CDR2 YFSETQ. V shed 3 bases and J 9 bases; nucleotides not matched to a gene: 2. The CDR3 loop is CASSSDRGPSPLHF. The DNA for the CDR3 is TGCGCCAGCAGCTCGGACAGGGGGCCTTCACCCCTCCACTTT.